Below are 20 T cell receptor beta chains sequenced from a single sample in a study of shared clonotypes between healthy human individuals. Some clones are missing from TCRdb's copy, which holds only in-frame ones; the method was immunoSEQ multiplex PCR. The sample has millions of clones, 85% to 95% seen once. Sequencing was done on a sample of naive CD4+ T cells sorted from blood. Subset defined: CD45RA+ positively selected. These receptors were collected from a man between 18 and 29 years old in good health.

The CDR3 sequence is CASSLALSPGQETQYF. For the CDR3, the DNA is TGTGCCAGCAGCTTAGCGCTTAGCCCGGGGCAAGAGACCCAGTACTTC. V is TRBV7-2 and J is TRBJ2-5; TRBD2 is a possible D gene (5 bases). Trimming took off 0 bases at V and 2 bases at J, with 13 bases between the two ends. Germline loops: CDR1 SGHTA, CDR2 FQGNSA. There are 16 residues in the CDR3.

J is TRBJ2-7 and V is TRBV27; 10 bases align to TRBD1. The CDR3 sequence is 14 residues long. V shed 5 bases and J 3 bases; nucleotides not matched to a gene: 4. Germline V gives CDR1 MNHEY, CDR2 SMNVEV (reference sequence). This CDR3 is CASSGRDRGYEQYF. CDR3 sequence (DNA): TGTGCCAGCAGTGGGCGGGACAGGGGCTACGAGCAGTACTTC.

A word on this clone: This sample also contains other DNA sequences that code for the same CDR3. The J gene is TRBJ2-7, the V gene TRBV28; D unclear. V shed 6 bases and J shed 1 base, with 4 bases lying between them. Germline lookup yields CDR1 MDHEN and CDR2 SYDVKM. The CDR3 extends over 11 amino acids. The CDR3 coding sequence is TGTGCCAGCAGCCGGTCCTACGAGCAGTACTTC. It is translated as CASSRSYEQYF. The entire variable domain, with the rest obtained from reference TRBV28 and TRBJ2-7, is as follows: DVKVTQSSRYLVKRTGEKVFLECVQDMDHENMFWYRQDPGLGLRLIYFSYDVKMKEKGDIPEGYSVSREKKERFSLILESASTNQTSMYLCASSRSYEQYFGPGTRLTVT.

This clone came up once. The gene calls are TRBV15 and TRBJ2-3, with D perhaps matching TRBD1 (7 bases). This CDR3 contains 17 residues. The V and J ends lost 2 bases and 1 base respectively, with 16 bases between them. Germline CDR1 is LNHNV and CDR2 is YYDKDF (reference sequence). CDR3 amino acids: CATSRPGGTAGTDTQYF. As DNA, the CDR3 is TGTGCCACCAGCAGACCTGGGGGGACAGCCGGCACAGATACGCAGTATTTT.

In its sample, this clone was seen once. The chain links TRBV18 to TRBJ2-1; 11 bases match TRBD2. Germline values: CDR1 KGHSH, CDR2 LQKENI. V lost 0 bases to trimming and J lost 6 bases; unmatched junction nucleotides: 4. This CDR3 spans 16 amino acids. For the CDR3, the DNA is TGTGCCAGCTCACCACCGGTAGCGGGAGGGGTCAATGAGCAGTTCTTC. As protein: CASSPPVAGGVNEQFF.

This clone has just one count. The sample contains more than one DNA sequence encoding this CDR3. V and J are TRBV5-6 and TRBJ1-6; 7 positions agree with TRBD1. In germline, CDR1 is SGHDT, CDR2 YYEEEE. V dropped 1 base and J dropped 2; count of bases not matched to a gene: 3. The CDR3 covers 16 residues. This chain's CDR3 is CASSLWTGTYNSPLHF. The CDR3 nucleotides read TGTGCCAGCAGCTTGTGGACAGGAACCTATAATTCACCCCTCCACTTT.

The rearrangement uses TRBV7-9 and TRBJ1-5; 7 nucleotides line up with TRBD1. This CDR3 is built from 17 residues. CDR1 and CDR2 from the germline V gene are SEHNR and FQNEAQ (reference sequence). Trimming took 5 bases from V and 3 from J; bases not matched to a gene: 13. The CDR3: CASSDGKLGQSNQPQHF. The DNA of the CDR3 is TGTGCCAGCAGCGACGGAAAGTTGGGACAGTCCAATCAGCCCCAGCATTTT.

J is TRBJ1-4 and V is TRBV4-3; 7 positions match TRBD1. CDR1 LGHNA and CDR2 YSLEER come from the germline V gene. The trim removed 2 bases at V and 7 bases at J, leaving 4 bases unmatched. The CDR3 extends over 14 amino acids. As DNA, the CDR3 is TGCGCCAGCAGCCAACGACAGGGAGGTGAAAAACTGTTTTTT. Its protein is CASSQRQGGEKLFF.

V is TRBV7-9 and J is TRBJ2-5; no clear D gene. Germline values: CDR1 SEHNR, CDR2 FQNEAQ (reference sequence). This CDR3 has 11 amino acids. V was cut by 5 bases and J by 5 bases, with 6 bases left in between. CDR3: CASSVGETQYF. Here the CDR3 DNA reads TGTGCCAGCAGCGTGGGCGAGACCCAGTACTTC.

The J gene is TRBJ1-2, the V gene TRBV25-1; perhaps TRBD1 as D (6 bases). Between the trimmed V and J ends, which lost 6 bases and 6 bases, there was a span of 11 bases. Per the germline V gene, CDR1 is MGHDK and CDR2 is SYGVNS. The CDR3 contains 12 residues. This chain's CDR3 is CASRDWGHGYTF. The CDR3, as DNA: TGTGCCAGCAGGGACTGGGGGCATGGCTACACCTTC.

CDR3 nucleotide sequence: TGCGCCAGCAGTTCACCGGGACTATCAAACGGGGAGCTGTTTTTT. This sequence encodes CASSSPGLSNGELFF. The V gene is TRBV5-1, the J gene TRBJ2-2; 7 positions match TRBD2. There are 15 residues in the CDR3. Germline V CDR1 and CDR2: SGHRS, YFSETQ. V shed 5 bases and J 7 bases; nucleotides not matched to a gene: 11. Full variable domain (remainder filled in from reference TRBV5-1 and TRBJ2-2): KAGVTQTPRYLIKTRGQQVTLSCSPISGHRSVSWYQQTPGQGLQFLFEYFSETQRNKGNFPGRFSGRQFSNSRSEMNVSTLELGDSALYLCASSSPGLSNGELFFGEGSRLTVL.

This chain joins TRBV10-3 and TRBJ2-7, with 7 nucleotides matching TRBD1. V lost 4 bases, J lost 5 bases, and 2 bases stayed unmatched. The germline V gene encodes CDR1 ENHRY and CDR2 SYGVKD. The CDR3 has 12 residues. For the CDR3, the DNA is TGTGCCATCAGTGTGACAGGGAACGAGCAGTACTTC. This translates into CAISVTGNEQYF.

The V and J genes are TRBV18 and TRBJ2-3, with D possibly being TRBD1 (5 bases). The V end was cut by 3 bases, the J end by 0 bases, with 22 bases between. Germline assignment: CDR1 KGHSH and CDR2 LQKENI. The CDR3 loop spans 19 amino acids. The CDR3 bases are TGTGCCAGCTCACCGTTCAGACAGTCCGCCTCCTCTAGCACAGATACGCAGTATTTT. It codes for CASSPFRQSASSSTDTQYF. Complete variable domain (other parts from reference TRBV18 and TRBJ2-3): NAGVMQNPRHLVRRRGQEARLRCSPMKGHSHVYWYRQLPEEGLKFMVYLQKENIIDESGMPKERFSAEFPKEGPSILRIQQVVRGDSAAYFCASSPFRQSASSSTDTQYFGPGTRLTVL.

This chain connects TRBV7-9 to TRBJ2-5, with D possibly TRBD2 on 6 matching bases. Per the germline V gene, CDR1 is SEHNR and CDR2 is FQNEAQ (reference sequence). This CDR3 comprises 15 residues. Trimming took 1 base from V and 0 from J, leaving 9 bases between them. The CDR3 sequence is CASSLGWGDQETQYF. CDR3 sequence (DNA): TGTGCCAGCAGCTTAGGTTGGGGGGACCAAGAGACCCAGTACTTC.

This sequence joins TRBV27 and TRBJ1-4; no reliable D call. Germline loops: CDR1 MNHEY, CDR2 SMNVEV (reference sequence). V lost 2 bases to trimming and J lost 6 bases, with 16 bases between them. CDR3 length equals 16 residues. CDR3 coding DNA: TGTGCCAGCAGTTTACCGTCGGCGCCCTCCTATGAAAAACTGTTTTTT. Translation: CASSLPSAPSYEKLFF.

In this sample, this clone turned up once. The DNA is omitted, as the CDR3 cannot be located on it reliably, and the CDR3 follows TCRdb's listing. The chain links TRBV27 to TRBJ1-5. The CDR3 length is 14 residues, termini included. Germline V CDR1 and CDR2: MNHEY, SMNVEV (reference sequence). The CDR3 is CASSSGQGNQPQHF.

To note about this clone: A clone one base away is much larger, so this may be a read error. This chain joins TRBV5-1 and TRBJ1-2; no clear D. Germline-derived CDR1 and CDR2 are SGHRS and YFSETQ. The CDR3 is 14 amino acids. CDR3 protein: CASSLAVGYYGYIF. The DNA of the CDR3 is TGCGCCAGCAGCTTGGCCGTAGGGTACTATGGCTACATCTTC.

This chain links TRBV7-9 with TRBJ1-2, with D uncertain. Trimming shortened V by 3 bases and J by 4 bases, and 6 bases separated the two germline ends. The CDR3 totals 12 residues. The germline gives CDR1 SEHNR, CDR2 FQNEAQ (reference sequence). The CDR3 sequence is CASSLNVYGYTF. The CDR3 bases are TGTGCCAGCAGCTTGAACGTCTATGGCTACACCTTC.

Concerning this clone itself: The sample contains more than one DNA sequence encoding this CDR3. This rearrangement joins TRBV18 to TRBJ1-3; no definite D call. The length of the CDR3 is 14 residues. CDR1 is KGHSH, CDR2 LQKENI, per germline. Trimming took 0 bases from V and 2 from J, leaving 5 bases between them. DNA of the CDR3: TGTGCCAGCTCACCACCGAGTGCTGGAAACACCATATATTTT. This sequence encodes CASSPPSAGNTIYF.

This rearrangement joins TRBV7-9 to TRBJ2-7; tentatively, D is TRBD1 (6 bases). Germline V gene sequence: CDR1 SEHNR, CDR2 FQNEAQ (reference sequence). The CDR3 is 14 amino acids. Trimming shortened V by 5 bases and J by 4 bases, and 15 bases separated the two germline ends. The CDR3 region has the DNA TGTGCCAGCAGCCAGCGGACAGTCGGGTACGAGCAGTACTTC. Amino acid sequence: CASSQRTVGYEQYF.